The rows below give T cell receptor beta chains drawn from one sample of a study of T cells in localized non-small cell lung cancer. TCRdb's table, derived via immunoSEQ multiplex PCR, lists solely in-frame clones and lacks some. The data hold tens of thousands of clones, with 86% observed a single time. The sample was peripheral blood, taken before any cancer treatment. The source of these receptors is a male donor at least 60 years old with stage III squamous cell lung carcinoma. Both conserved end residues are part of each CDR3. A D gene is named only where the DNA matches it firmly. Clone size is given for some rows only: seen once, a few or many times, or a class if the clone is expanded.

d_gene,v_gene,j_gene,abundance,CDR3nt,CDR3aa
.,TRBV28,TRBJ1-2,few,TGTGCCAGCAGTCCCTGGACCCTAAGCGGCTATGGCTACACCTTC,CASSPWTLSGYGYTF
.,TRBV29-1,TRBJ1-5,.,TGCAGCGTTGCAGAGCCCAATCAGCCCCAGCATTTT,CSVAEPNQPQHF
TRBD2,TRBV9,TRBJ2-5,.,TGTGCCAGCAGCCGCCCCGGGGGGGCTCTTGAGACCCAGTACTTC,CASSRPGGALETQYF
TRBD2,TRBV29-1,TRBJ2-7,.,TGCAGCGTTGAAGATAGGGGACTAGCGGGATCTTACGAGCAGTACTTC,CSVEDRGLAGSYEQYF
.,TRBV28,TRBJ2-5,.,TGTGCCAGCAGTCAGGGGGGAAGAGAGACCCAGTACTTC,CASSQGGRETQYF
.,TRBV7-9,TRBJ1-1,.,TGTGCCAGCAGCTTAGGGGCCGTGACAGCAAACACTGAAGCTTTCTTT,CASSLGAVTANTEAFF
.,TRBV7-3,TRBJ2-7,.,TGTGCCAGCAGCTTCCATAGAGGCGGGCGGGGGCACTTC,CASSFHRGGRGHF
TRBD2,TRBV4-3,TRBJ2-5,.,TGCGCCAGCAGCCAAGGGGGAGCGGGGGGGGAGACCCAGTACTTC,CASSQGGAGGETQYF
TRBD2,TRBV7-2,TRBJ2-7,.,TGTGCCAGCAGCGCGCTGGGACTAGCGGCCTACGAGCAGTACTTC,CASSALGLAAYEQYF
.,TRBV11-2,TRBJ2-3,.,TGTGCCAGCAGCCTCCGGCGGAGCACAGATACGCAGTATTTT,CASSLRRSTDTQYF
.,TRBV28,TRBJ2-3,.,TGTGCCAGCACTTCGGGGAGCGGACGCACAGATACGCAGTATTTT,CASTSGSGRTDTQYF
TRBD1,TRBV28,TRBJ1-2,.,TGTGCCAGCAGCACCGGAGGGGGCAGGAGCTATGGCTACACCTTC,CASSTGGGRSYGYTF
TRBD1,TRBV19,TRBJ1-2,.,TGTGCCAGTACCCCAAATACAGGGGCTGGCTACACCTTC,CASTPNTGAGYTF
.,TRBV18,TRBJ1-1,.,TGTGCCAGCTCACCACAGGGGACTGAAGCTTTCTTT,CASSPQGTEAFF
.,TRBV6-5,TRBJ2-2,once,TGTGCCACCAGTGACTTGCCAAACACCGGGGAGCTGTTTTTT,CATSDLPNTGELFF
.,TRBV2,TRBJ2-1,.,TGTGCCAGCAGTGAAGGTACGTGGAATGAGCAGTTCTTC,CASSEGTWNEQFF
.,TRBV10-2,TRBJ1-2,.,TGCGCCAGCAGTGAGCATAGCCAGGGGCGAACGACTAACTATGGCTACACCTTC,CASSEHSQGRTTNYGYTF
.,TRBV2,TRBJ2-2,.,TGTGCCAGCAGTGAACAAGGGAGGACCGGGGAGCTGTTTTTT,CASSEQGRTGELFF
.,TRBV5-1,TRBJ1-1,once,TGCGCCAGCCTCCGGGGGGACGGGAACACTGAAGCTTTCTTT,CASLRGDGNTEAFF
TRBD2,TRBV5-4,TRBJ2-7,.,TGTGCCAGCAGCTTGCGGCAGGGAGGGTCCTACGAGCAGTGCTTC,CASSLRQGGSYEQCF
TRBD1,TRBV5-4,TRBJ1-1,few,TGTGCCAGCAGCTTGAGGGACAGGGGAGGTAGAACTGAAGCTTTCTTT,CASSLRDRGGRTEAFF
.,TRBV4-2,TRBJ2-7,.,TGTGCCAGCAGGTCCGACCTTCCCGAGCAGTACTTC,CASRSDLPEQYF
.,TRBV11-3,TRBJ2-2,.,TGTGCCAGCAGCTTAGATGGAGGGGGCACTCGTACCGGGGAGCTGTTTTTT,CASSLDGGGTRTGELFF
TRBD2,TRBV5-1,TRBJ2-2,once,TGCGCCAGCACCGGACTAGCGTCCTCCGGGGAGCTGTTTTTT,CASTGLASSGELFF
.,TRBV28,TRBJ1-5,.,TGTGCCAGCAGTTTAGCTCATCAGCCCCAGCATTTT,CASSLAHQPQHF
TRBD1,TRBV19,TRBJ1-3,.,TGTGCCAGCGGGACAGACGCTGGAAACACCATATATTTT,CASGTDAGNTIYF
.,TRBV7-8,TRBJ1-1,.,TGTGCCAGCAGCTTTTCTTATAAGAACACTGAAGCTTTCTTT,CASSFSYKNTEAFF
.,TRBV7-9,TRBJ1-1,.,TGTGCCAGCAGCGTAGGAGGGGTCACTGAAGCTTTCTTT,CASSVGGVTEAFF
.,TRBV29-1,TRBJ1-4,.,TGCAGCGCCGGTGGGGGAGCAACTAATGAAAAACTGTTTTTT,CSAGGGATNEKLFF
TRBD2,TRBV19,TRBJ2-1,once,TGTGCCAGTAGTATAGGATACGGAGCGGGAGTCGTCTACAATGAGCAGTTCTTC,CASSIGYGAGVVYNEQFF
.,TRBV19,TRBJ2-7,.,TGTGCCAGTAGCTCGGACATGTGGAAAGGCGAGCAGTACTTC,CASSSDMWKGEQYF
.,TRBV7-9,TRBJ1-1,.,TGTGCCAGCAGCTTGGGACACCAGAACACTGAAGCTTTCTTT,CASSLGHQNTEAFF
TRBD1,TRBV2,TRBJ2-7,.,TGTGCCAGCAAAGCCATTCCGGCGGGGTGGTTGAGACAGGGGGGTTTCGAGCAGTACTTC,CASKAIPAGWLRQGGFEQYF
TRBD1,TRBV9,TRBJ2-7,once,TGTGCCAGCAGCGTAGCGGCAGGGGGAGTCGAGCAGTACTTC,CASSVAAGGVEQYF
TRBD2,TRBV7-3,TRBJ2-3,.,TGTGCCAGCAGCACCTCGGGCAGCGGGGACCACACAGATACGCAGTATTTT,CASSTSGSGDHTDTQYF
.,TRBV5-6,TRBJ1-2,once,TGTGCCAGCAGCTCAGCGGGCTATGGCTACACCTTC,CASSSAGYGYTF
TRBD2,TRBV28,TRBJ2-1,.,TGTGCCAGCAGAGCGGGGGGGCCAAGTGAGCAGTTCTTC,CASRAGGPSEQFF
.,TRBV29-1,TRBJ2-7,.,TGCAGCGTTGATCAGGGCTACGAGCAGTACTTC,CSVDQGYEQYF
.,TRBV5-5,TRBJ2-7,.,TGTGCCAGCAGCTTGGGTAGGGGGTCCTCCTCCTACGAGCAGTACTTC,CASSLGRGSSSYEQYF
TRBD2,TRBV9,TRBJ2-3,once,TGTGCCAGCAGGAGAGCGGGAGTAAACACAGATACGCAGTATTTT,CASRRAGVNTDTQYF
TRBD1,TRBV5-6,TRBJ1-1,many,TGTGCCAGCAGCTGGGGGACAGGGCTGGACACTGAAGCTTTCTTT,CASSWGTGLDTEAFF
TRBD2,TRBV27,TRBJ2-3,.,TGTGCCAGCAGTTTATCCAGCGGGGGGGATACGCAGTATTTT,CASSLSSGGDTQYF
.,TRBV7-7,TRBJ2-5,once,TGTGCCAGCAGCTTAGGTATGGACCTTGAAGAGACCCAGTACTTC,CASSLGMDLEETQYF
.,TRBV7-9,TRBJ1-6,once,TGTGCCAGCAGCTCCCCCAGTGAACAGGGAGTTTCCTATAATTCACCCCTCCACTTT,CASSSPSEQGVSYNSPLHF
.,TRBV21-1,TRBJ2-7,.,TGTGCCAGCATATTCTCCTACGAGCAGTACTTC,CASIFSYEQYF
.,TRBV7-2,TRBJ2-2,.,TGTGCCAGCAGCTTCTTACCGGACGGCGCCGGGGAGCTGTTTTTT,CASSFLPDGAGELFF
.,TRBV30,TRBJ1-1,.,TGTGCCTGGACACGGCAGGGAGGACGGAACACTGAAGCTTTCTTT,CAWTRQGGRNTEAFF
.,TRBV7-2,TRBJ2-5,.,TGTGCCAGCAGCTACCAGGGGTACGAGACCCAGTACTTC,CASSYQGYETQYF
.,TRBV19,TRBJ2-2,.,TGTGCCAGTAGAAAAGGGCAGGGCGGGGAGCTGTTTTTT,CASRKGQGGELFF
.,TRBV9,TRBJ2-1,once,TGTGCCAGCAGCGGAGGGACGTTAGCCGGGCTTCTCTACAATGAGCAGTTCTTC,CASSGGTLAGLLYNEQFF
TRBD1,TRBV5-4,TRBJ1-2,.,TGTGCCAGCAGCCTGGGACAGTTCTATGGCTACACCTTC,CASSLGQFYGYTF
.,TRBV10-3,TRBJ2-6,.,TGTGCCATCAGTGAACGGAGCTCTGGGGCCAACGTCCTGACTTTC,CAISERSSGANVLTF
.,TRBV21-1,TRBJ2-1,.,TGTGCCAGCAGCAAAGGGACTAGCGGGGGACGTAACAATGAGCAGTTCTTC,CASSKGTSGGRNNEQFF